Reported below is one T cell receptor (beta chain). The junction had 5 bases not matched to a gene; V was cut back by 6 bases and J by 0 bases. The CDR3 consists of 15 residues. The germline V gene encodes CDR1 SNHLY and CDR2 FYNNEI. The data stem from a study of blood T cell repertoires in COVID-19. Profiled with immunoSEQ multiplex PCR; TCRdb holds only in-frame clones, not every one. In the table there are around 300,000 clones, less than 90% of which are singletons. Participant ages covered about 18 to 89 years across 20 to 25 US areas. Cohort 3 recovery required two negative PCRs, clearance, or symptom resolution.

The TCR sequence derives from a woman aged 45 to 65 who had recovered from COVID-19. Sequencing was performed on PBMCs or T cells enriched from blood (not recorded which). This chain links TRBV2 with TRBJ2-1; 7 bases agree with TRBD1. The CDR3: CASREQGNSYNEQFF. CDR3 in DNA: TGTGCCAGCAGAGAACAGGGGAACTCCTACAATGAGCAGTTCTTC.